This entry describes one TCR beta chain. In the original analysis: Amplification of reference gene primers provided the estimated nucleated cell counts. Clones were read by immunoSEQ multiplex PCR, and TCRdb kept only the in-frame ones, dropping some. D and trimming were read from the DNA, whereas the V and J calls and clone size are those reported in that table. The table includes some 120,000 clones, around 88% detected once. The germline V and J ends were trimmed by 2 bases and 2 bases, with 11 bases remaining between them. This CDR3 region has 14 residues. The V gene's germline CDR1 is SGHRS and CDR2 YFSETQ. The data belong to a study of blood T cell repertoires in COVID-19. In the study overall: The origin of the acute and convalescent COVID-19 samples was the United States, Italy and Spain. PBMCs, B-cell-depleted T cells, or T cells provided the cDNA or gDNA that made up the material.

Sample: peripheral blood. The V call is TRBV5-1, the J call TRBJ2-7, with D possibly matching TRBD2 (6 bases). This receptor was identified in a human donor in a cohort sampled during active COVID-19. CDR3 residues: CASSLSSAAYEQYF. DNA of the CDR3: TGCGCCAGCAGCTTATCTAGCGCGGCCTACGAGCAGTACTTC.